This T cell receptor beta chain was obtained from a study of Graves' ophthalmopathy and Graves' hyperthyroidism. Each diagnosis was determined on the basis of clinical symptoms, serum thyroxine, TRAb, thyroid ultrasound and orbital computed tomography. RNA transcripts were the source from which TCR beta CDR3 regions were amplified. The authors performed first-round RT-PCR with HTBI primers and then a second-round multiplex PCR. One entry per CDR3 protein, called by TCRdb with MiXCR from the multiplex PCR reads. The table has over a million distinct CDR3 sequences, 35% to 45% seen once; the top ten hold approximately 12%. This clonotype was seen repeatedly, ten times or more. Its target is unknown. V gave up 0 bases and J gave up 1 base, with 15 bases separating them. In germline, CDR1 is MGHDK, CDR2 SYGVNS. The CDR3 sequence is 17 residues long. Study results and limitations: Most thyroid clonotypes expanded beyond 0.001 frequency were also found in blood. In separating ophthalmopathy from stable hyperthyroidism, a 13-signature model achieved about 91% sensitivity and around 80% specificity. The model forecast ophthalmopathy progression, reaching around 66% sensitivity and 72% to 80% specificity.

This rearrangement joins TRBV25-1 to TRBJ2-5; the D is unclear. The receptor was isolated from an adult man with Graves' hyperthyroidism. The material sequenced was peripheral blood or thyroid tissue (not recorded which). The DNA of the CDR3 is TGTGCCAGCAGTGAATATGTGGGTCTTACGGGCCAAGAGACCCAGTACTTC. Its protein product is CASSEYVGLTGQETQYF.